Listed here are 32 T cell receptor beta chains from one sample, sequenced in a study of control samples from healthy donors and cancer patients. This table comes from immunoSEQ multiplex PCR, and its TCRdb copy is limited to in-frame clones, with some not included. The sample contains some 67,000 clones, more than 75% of which appear only once. What was sequenced was PBMCs. These receptors all stem from a woman between 50 and 59 years old with head and neck cancer.

This chain uses TRBV28 with TRBJ2-2; D may be TRBD1 (6 bases). The length of the CDR3 is 13 residues. Germline CDR1 reads MDHEN; CDR2 reads SYDVKM. The ends were cut back, 6 bases at V and 4 bases at J, with 9 bases in the middle. CDR3 DNA: TGTGCCAGCAGGGACAGTGGCACCGGGGAGCTGTTTTTT. This sequence encodes CASRDSGTGELFF.

The rearrangement uses TRBV5-1 and TRBJ1-3, with 8 bases that match TRBD1. CDR3 size: 16 residues. Germline CDR1 is SGHRS and CDR2 is YFSETQ. Unmatched junction bases numbered 7, after V lost 3 bases and J lost 2 bases. CDR3 loop: CASSSRTGNTGNTIYF. CDR3 DNA sequence: TGCGCCAGCAGCTCGCGGACAGGGAACACTGGAAACACCATATATTTT. The full variable domain, completed using reference TRBV5-1 and TRBJ1-3, is KAGVTQTPRYLIKTRGQQVTLSCSPISGHRSVSWYQQTPGQGLQFLFEYFSETQRNKGNFPGRFSGRQFSNSRSEMNVSTLELGDSALYLCASSSRTGNTGNTIYFGEGSWLTVV.

The genes are TRBV28 and TRBJ1-4, with D tentatively TRBD1 (5 bases). Trimming left V 6 bases short and J 2 bases short, with 10 bases between. CDR1 and CDR2 from the germline V gene are MDHEN and SYDVKM. This CDR3 spans 14 amino acids. The CDR3 nucleotides read TGTGCCAGCAGGGCAGGGTCGACTAATGAAAAACTGTTTTTT. It translates to CASRAGSTNEKLFF.

J is TRBJ2-7 and V is TRBV5-1, with 7 bases fitting TRBD2. CDR1 is SGHRS, CDR2 YFSETQ, per germline. The CDR3 spans 15 residues. V was pared by 6 bases and J by 2 bases, with 11 bases of the junction left unmatched. CDR3 coding DNA: TGCGCCAGCAAAGCTGCGGGGGTAGGGGCCTACGAGCAGTACTTC. It specifies CASKAAGVGAYEQYF.

The V call is TRBV18, the J call TRBJ1-1; perhaps TRBD1 as D (5 bases). Per the germline V gene, CDR1 is KGHSH and CDR2 is LQKENI. The V and J ends lost 2 bases and 4 bases respectively, with 11 bases between them. CDR3 length equals 14 residues. CDR3: CASSPGIRGTEAFF. CDR3 sequence (DNA): TGTGCCAGCTCACCAGGGATTAGGGGCACTGAAGCTTTCTTT.

This clone has just a few counts. V is TRBV2 and J is TRBJ2-2; possible D gene TRBD2, 5 bases. In germline, CDR1 is SNHLY, CDR2 FYNNEI. This CDR3 spans 15 amino acids. V lost 7 bases and J 5 bases, leaving 17 bases between the germline ends. CDR3 region: CASNLRREGTGELFF. The CDR3 DNA sequence: TGTGCCAGCAACCTACGACGGGAAGGGACCGGGGAGCTGTTTTTT.

The CDR3 spells CASALVSGGDNEQFF. The CDR3 coding sequence is TGTGCCAGCGCCCTCGTTAGCGGGGGGGACAATGAGCAGTTCTTC. This rearrangement joins TRBV3-1 (or the pseudogene TRBV3-2) to TRBJ2-1; 11 bases fit TRBD2. V gave up 8 bases and J gave up 5 bases; unmatched junction bases: 8. The length of the CDR3 is 15 residues. The germline gives CDR1 LGHDT, CDR2 YNNKEL (reference sequence).

The chain carries TRBV5-4 and TRBJ1-2; 10 bases are shared with TRBD1. CDR1 is SGHNT and CDR2 is YYREEE in the germline V gene (reference sequence). The CDR3 runs 17 residues. The trim removed 4 bases at V and 3 bases at J, leaving 12 bases unmatched. The CDR3 here is CASSQTSGGQGYYGYTF. CDR3 bases: TGTGCCAGCAGCCAAACGAGCGGGGGACAGGGGTACTATGGCTACACCTTC.

The chain couples TRBV3-1 (or the pseudogene TRBV3-2) to TRBJ2-2; D uncertain. Trimming took 6 bases from V and 2 from J, leaving 10 bases between them. This CDR3 has 14 residues. The germline V gene has CDR1 LGHDT and CDR2 YNNKEL (reference sequence). The CDR3 loop reads CASRTSFNTGELFF. Here the CDR3 DNA reads TGTGCCAGCAGAACGTCGTTTAACACCGGGGAGCTGTTTTTT.

V is TRBV18 and J is TRBJ1-2; D remains ambiguous. In germline, CDR1 is KGHSH, CDR2 LQKENI. The CDR3 consists of 14 residues. Trimming stripped 1 base from V and 3 bases from J, with 9 bases between. CDR3 residues: CASSPRQSDYGYTF. CDR3 DNA sequence: TGTGCCAGCTCACCACGTCAGTCAGACTATGGCTACACCTTC.

V is TRBV2 and J is TRBJ2-5; 7 bases agree with TRBD2. CDR3 length: 13 residues. From germline, CDR1 is SNHLY and CDR2 FYNNEI. J gave up 4 bases and V 8 bases, and 7 bases lay outside the gene matches. CDR3 residues: CASHGGRGETQYF. DNA for the CDR3: TGTGCCAGCCACGGAGGGAGGGGAGAGACCCAGTACTTC.

The rearrangement joins TRBV5-4 to TRBJ2-7, with TRBD1 identical over 7 bases. From germline, CDR1 is SGHNT and CDR2 YYREEE (reference sequence). The CDR3 sequence is 16 residues long. The trim removed 4 bases at V and 5 bases at J, leaving 15 bases unmatched. CDR3 in amino acids: CASSLSTRRQGDEQYF. In DNA form, the CDR3 reads TGTGCCAGCAGCCTGAGTACGAGACGACAGGGTGACGAGCAGTACTTC.

The chain combines TRBV19 with TRBJ1-1; 11 bases are a match to TRBD1. The CDR3 totals 14 residues. Trimming cost V 6 bases and J 5 bases; bases outside gene matches: 5. CDR1 is LNHDA, CDR2 SQIVND, per germline (reference sequence). CDR3 bases: TGTGCCAGTAGACCGGACAGGGGGCGGACTGAAGCTTTCTTT. Translation gives CASRPDRGRTEAFF.

The chain has TRBV7-2 and TRBJ1-3; D not certain. Germline assignment: CDR1 SGHTA and CDR2 FQGNSA. The CDR3 covers 14 residues. Trimming left V 4 bases short and J 4 bases short, with 11 bases between. The CDR3 DNA reads TGTGCCAGCAGCTACGCGGGAACCGGAAACACCATATATTTT. Protein: CASSYAGTGNTIYF.

The chain uses TRBV5-6 and TRBJ2-3; D is unresolved. The germline gives CDR1 SGHDT, CDR2 YYEEEE. Trimming removed 4 bases at V and 2 bases at J, with 8 bases between. The CDR3 contains 13 residues. This chain's CDR3 is CASSGLTTDTQYF. DNA of the CDR3: TGTGCCAGCAGCGGGCTAACCACAGATACGCAGTATTTT.

In its sample, this clone was seen once. V and J are TRBV5-1 and TRBJ1-2, with D possibly matching TRBD1 (6 bases). The CDR3 runs to 14 residues. V lost 0 bases and J 4 bases, leaving 10 bases between the germline ends. Germline V gene sequence: CDR1 SGHRS, CDR2 YFSETQ. The CDR3 region has the DNA TGCGCCAGCAGCTTGGCCGACAGGACCTATGGCTACACCTTC. Its translation is CASSLADRTYGYTF.

V usage is TRBV5-1 and J usage is TRBJ2-1; D gene uncertain. V was pared by 0 bases and J by 8 bases, with 15 bases between. Germline CDR1 SGHRS, CDR2 YFSETQ. The CDR3 is made up of 15 amino acids. The CDR3 DNA reads TGCGCCAGCAGCTTGGATGGCCCCCCTCGGGATGAGCAGTTCTTC. It is translated as CASSLDGPPRDEQFF.

J is TRBJ2-1 and V is TRBV27, with a possible D match to TRBD1 (5 bases). Per germline, CDR1 MNHEY and CDR2 SMNVEV (reference sequence). The V gene lost 2 bases and the J gene lost 0 bases, with 20 bases spanning the gap. The CDR3 is 19 amino acids. The CDR3 loop reads CASSLRARNRMSSYNEQFF. The CDR3, as DNA: TGTGCCAGCAGTTTAAGGGCCCGAAACAGGATGAGCTCCTACAATGAGCAGTTCTTC.

This clone appeared a single time. This chain links TRBV28 with TRBJ1-6; D is uncertain. Deletions cut 8 bases from V and 13 bases from J, with 18 bases between. The CDR3 spans 13 residues. Germline CDR1 reads MDHEN; CDR2 reads SYDVKM. CDR3 nucleotide sequence: TGTGCCAGCGGAGGTGGGCGGGAACGGCCCCTCCACTTT. This encodes CASGGGRERPLHF. The full variable domain, with the rest looked up from reference TRBV28 and TRBJ1-6, is DVKVTQSSRYLVKRTGEKVFLECVQDMDHENMFWYRQDPGLGLRLIYFSYDVKMKEKGDIPEGYSVSREKKERFSLILESASTNQTSMYLCASGGGRERPLHFGNGTRLTVT.

The genes are TRBV6-1 and TRBJ2-7, with a tentative D call TRBD2 (6 bases). CDR3 length: 13 amino acids. The V end was cut by 2 bases, the J end by 7 bases, with 12 bases between. Germline-derived CDR1 and CDR2 are MNHNS and SASEGT. CDR3 region: CASSELAGREQYF. The CDR3 nucleotides are TGTGCCAGCAGTGAACTGGCAGGGAGGGAGCAGTACTTC.

This clone showed up just a few times. V and J are TRBV27 and TRBJ2-7; either TRBD1 or TRBD2 may supply D (6 bases each). Per germline, CDR1 MNHEY and CDR2 SMNVEV (reference sequence). The V end was cut by 7 bases, the J end by 6 bases, with 22 bases between. The CDR3 length is 15 residues. The CDR3 region is CASTPGGGSSGEQYF. CDR3 nucleotides: TGTGCCAGCACCCCAGGAGGGGGGTCTTCGGGCGAGCAGTACTTC.

The chain uses TRBV7-3 and TRBJ2-7; TRBD1 or TRBD2 may be the D gene (5 bases each). This CDR3 has 14 amino acids. V shed 1 base and J shed 6 bases, with 13 bases lying between them. Per germline, CDR1 SGHTA and CDR2 FQGTGA. The CDR3 here is CASSLKGPPTEQYF. Written as DNA, the CDR3 is TGTGCCAGCAGCTTAAAGGGACCCCCCACCGAGCAGTACTTC. Variable domain in full (rest from reference TRBV7-3 and TRBJ2-7): GAGVSQTPSNKVTEKGKYVELRCDPISGHTALYWYRQSLGQGPEFLIYFQGTGAADDSGLPNDRFFAVRPEGSVSTLKIQRTERGDSAVYLCASSLKGPPTEQYFGPGTRLTVT.

This chain joins TRBV30 and TRBJ2-6; TRBD2 is a possible D gene (5 bases). Trimming took 3 bases from V and 1 from J, leaving 13 bases between them. CDR3 length equals 16 residues. CDR1 and CDR2 (germline): GTSNPN, SVGIG (reference sequence). The CDR3 reads CAWSSGLGSGANVLTF. As DNA, the CDR3 is TGTGCCTGGAGCAGCGGACTGGGATCTGGGGCCAACGTCCTGACTTTC.

The V and J genes are TRBV6-2 or TRBV6-3 and TRBJ2-7, with 8 bases matching TRBD1. J gave up 6 bases and V 6 bases, and 10 bases lay outside the gene matches. CDR1 is MNHEY, CDR2 SVGEGT, per germline. The CDR3 spans 14 residues. CDR3: CASSVPGQVGEQYF. CDR3 nucleotide sequence: TGTGCCAGCAGCGTACCGGGACAGGTGGGCGAGCAGTACTTC.

The V and J genes are TRBV11-2 and TRBJ2-2; 7 positions match TRBD1. This CDR3 region has 15 residues. CDR1 SGHAT and CDR2 FQNNGV come from the germline V gene. V was clipped by 6 bases and J by 3 bases; unmatched bases: 7. The CDR3 nucleotides are TGTGCCAGCAGATTAAGGGGGCAGGACACCGGGGAGCTGTTTTTT. This encodes CASRLRGQDTGELFF.

The V call is TRBV4-2, the J call TRBJ2-1, with 8 bases identical to TRBD2. Germline-derived CDR1 and CDR2 are LGHNA and YNFKEQ. The CDR3 has 17 amino acids. J gave up 3 bases and V 0 bases, and 7 bases lay outside the gene matches. CDR3 protein: CASSQDTSGRGYNEQFF. CDR3 nucleotides: TGTGCCAGCAGCCAAGACACTAGCGGCAGAGGCTACAATGAGCAGTTCTTC.

The rearrangement links TRBV18 to TRBJ2-1; the match to TRBD2 covers 10 bases. V lost 3 bases, J lost 8 bases, and 10 bases stayed unmatched. Germline values: CDR1 KGHSH, CDR2 LQKENI. The CDR3 totals 16 residues. CDR3: CASSPLSGGVQDEQFF. In DNA, the CDR3 is TGTGCCAGCTCACCTCTCAGCGGGGGGGTTCAGGATGAGCAGTTCTTC.

The rearrangement links TRBV5-4 to TRBJ2-5, with D possibly matching TRBD2 (6 bases). This CDR3 spans 15 amino acids. The V end was cut by 4 bases, the J end by 2 bases, with 15 bases between. Germline V lookup: CDR1 SGHNT, CDR2 YYREEE (reference sequence). In DNA, the CDR3 is TGTGCCAGCAGCACACCCCAGGCGGGGCAAGAGACCCAGTACTTC. Translation gives CASSTPQAGQETQYF.

V usage is TRBV24-1 and J usage is TRBJ2-3, with 8 bases lining up with TRBD2. The V segment lost 10 bases and the J segment 2 bases; nucleotides outside the gene matches: 4. The germline V gene encodes CDR1 KGHDR and CDR2 SFDVKD. The CDR3 spans 13 residues. The DNA for the CDR3 is TGTGCCACGCGGGGGGAGGTCACAGATACGCAGTATTTT. Protein sequence: CATRGEVTDTQYF.

V and J are TRBV5-1 and TRBJ2-7; maybe TRBD1 (5 bases). Germline V gives CDR1 SGHRS, CDR2 YFSETQ. Trimming stripped 0 bases from V and 7 bases from J, with 17 bases between. The CDR3 spans 15 residues. The CDR3 spells CASSLEGQGVREQYF. DNA for the CDR3: TGCGCCAGCAGCTTGGAGGGCCAGGGTGTACGGGAGCAGTACTTC.

This chain links TRBV5-1 with TRBJ2-5; 8 nucleotides match TRBD2. The J segment lost 6 bases and the V segment lost 3 bases, leaving 7 bases of the junction unmatched. From germline, CDR1 is SGHRS and CDR2 YFSETQ. The CDR3 has 14 amino acids. The CDR3 bases are TGCGCCAGCAGCTGGGGGGGACTAGACAAGACCCAGTACTTC. It translates to CASSWGGLDKTQYF.

This clone was seen only a few times. Other DNA sequences in the same sample also yield this CDR3. V and J are TRBV4-1 and TRBJ2-2; TRBD1 matches 8 bases. The germline V gene has CDR1 MGHRA and CDR2 YSYEKL. The junction had 8 bases not matched to a gene; V was cut back by 0 bases and J by 5 bases. The CDR3 is 17 amino acids. As DNA, the CDR3 is TGCGCCAGCAGCCAAGATCCCCAGGGGGCGCAAACCGGGGAGCTGTTTTTT. As protein: CASSQDPQGAQTGELFF.